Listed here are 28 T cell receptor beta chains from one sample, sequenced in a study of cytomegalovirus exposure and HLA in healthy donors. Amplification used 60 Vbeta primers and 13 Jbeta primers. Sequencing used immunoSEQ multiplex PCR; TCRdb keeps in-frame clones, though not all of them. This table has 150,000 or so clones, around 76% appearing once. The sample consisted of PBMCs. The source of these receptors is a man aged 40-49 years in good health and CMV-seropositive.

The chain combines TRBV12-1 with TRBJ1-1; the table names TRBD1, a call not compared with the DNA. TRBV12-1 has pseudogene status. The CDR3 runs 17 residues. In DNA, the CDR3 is TGTGCCAGCAGCTCCGGTCGACAGTACAACTTGAACACTGAAGCTTTCTTT. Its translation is CASSSGRQYNLNTEAFF.

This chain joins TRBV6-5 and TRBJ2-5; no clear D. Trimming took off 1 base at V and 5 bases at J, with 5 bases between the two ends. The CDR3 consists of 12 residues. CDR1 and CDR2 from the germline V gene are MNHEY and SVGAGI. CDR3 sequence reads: CASSYFGETQYF. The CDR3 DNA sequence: TGTGCCAGCAGTTACTTCGGGGAGACCCAGTACTTC.

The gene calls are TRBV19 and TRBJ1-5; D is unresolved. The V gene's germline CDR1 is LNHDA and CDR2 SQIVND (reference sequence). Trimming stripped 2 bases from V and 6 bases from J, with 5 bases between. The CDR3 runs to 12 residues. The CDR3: CASSIWSQPQHF. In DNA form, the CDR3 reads TGTGCCAGTAGTATATGGAGTCAGCCCCAGCATTTT.

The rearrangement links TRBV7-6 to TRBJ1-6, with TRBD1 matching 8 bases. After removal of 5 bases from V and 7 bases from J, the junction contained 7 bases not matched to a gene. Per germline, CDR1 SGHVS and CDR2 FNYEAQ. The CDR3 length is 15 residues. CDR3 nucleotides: TGTGCCAGCAGCCCAGGACAGGGAGGGAATTCACCCCTCCACTTT. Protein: CASSPGQGGNSPLHF.

CDR3 amino acids: CASSFPGTANTEAFF. As DNA, the CDR3 is TGTGCCAGCAGCTTCCCGGGGACAGCCAACACTGAAGCTTTCTTT. The chain carries TRBV7-9 and TRBJ1-1; 7 bases align to TRBD1. Germline V CDR1 and CDR2: SEHNR, FQNEAQ (reference sequence). After removal of 3 bases from V and 2 bases from J, the junction contained 6 bases not matched to a gene. The CDR3 is 15 amino acids.

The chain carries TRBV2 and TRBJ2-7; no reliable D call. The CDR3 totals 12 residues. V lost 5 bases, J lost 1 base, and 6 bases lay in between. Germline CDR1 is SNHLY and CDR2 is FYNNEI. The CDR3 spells CASSLISYEQYF. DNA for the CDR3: TGTGCCAGCAGTTTAATTTCCTACGAGCAGTACTTC.

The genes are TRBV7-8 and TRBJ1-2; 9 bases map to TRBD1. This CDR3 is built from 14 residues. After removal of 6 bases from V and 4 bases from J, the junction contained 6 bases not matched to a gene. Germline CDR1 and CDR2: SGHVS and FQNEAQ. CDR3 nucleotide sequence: TGTGCCAGCAGTACAGGGGGCTCGCGCTATGGCTACACCTTC. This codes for CASSTGGSRYGYTF.

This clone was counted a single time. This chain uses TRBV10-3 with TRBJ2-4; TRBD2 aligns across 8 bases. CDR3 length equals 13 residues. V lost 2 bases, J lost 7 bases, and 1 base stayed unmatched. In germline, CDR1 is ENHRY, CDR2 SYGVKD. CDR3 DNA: TGTGCCATCAGTGAGCCGGGGGGGAACATTCAGTACTTC. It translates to CAISEPGGNIQYF.

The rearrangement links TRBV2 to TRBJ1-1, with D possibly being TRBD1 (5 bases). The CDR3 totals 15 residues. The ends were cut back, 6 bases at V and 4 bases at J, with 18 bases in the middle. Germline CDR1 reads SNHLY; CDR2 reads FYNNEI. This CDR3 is CASRPRLMGGTEAFF. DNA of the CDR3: TGTGCCAGCAGGCCCCGTCTCATGGGGGGCACTGAAGCTTTCTTT.

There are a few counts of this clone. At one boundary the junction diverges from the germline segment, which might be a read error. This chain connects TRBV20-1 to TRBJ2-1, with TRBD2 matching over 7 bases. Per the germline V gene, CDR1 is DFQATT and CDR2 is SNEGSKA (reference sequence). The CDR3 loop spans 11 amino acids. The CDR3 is CSARDRGVLVF. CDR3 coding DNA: TGCAGTGCTAGAGATCGGGGGGTCCTGGTCTTC.

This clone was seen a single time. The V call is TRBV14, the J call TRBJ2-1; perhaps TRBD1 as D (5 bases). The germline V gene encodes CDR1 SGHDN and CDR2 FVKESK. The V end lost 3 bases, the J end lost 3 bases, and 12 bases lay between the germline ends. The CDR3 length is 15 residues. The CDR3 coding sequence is TGTGCCAGCAGCCACGACCGACAGAACTACAATGAGCAGTTCTTC. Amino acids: CASSHDRQNYNEQFF.

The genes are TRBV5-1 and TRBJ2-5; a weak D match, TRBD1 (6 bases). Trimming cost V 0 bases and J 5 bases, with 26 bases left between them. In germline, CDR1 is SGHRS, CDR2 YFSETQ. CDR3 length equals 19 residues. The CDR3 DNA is TGCGCCAGCAGCTTGGATCTTGGGTCCAGGCGACACAGGGAGGAGACCCAGTACTTC. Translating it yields CASSLDLGSRRHREETQYF.

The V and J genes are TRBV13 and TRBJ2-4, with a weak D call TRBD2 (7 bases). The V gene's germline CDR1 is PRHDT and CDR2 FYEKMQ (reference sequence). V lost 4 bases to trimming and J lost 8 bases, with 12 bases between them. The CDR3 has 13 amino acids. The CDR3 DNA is TGTGCCAGCAGCTGGGGGGGCCAAGACATTCAGTACTTC. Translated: CASSWGGQDIQYF. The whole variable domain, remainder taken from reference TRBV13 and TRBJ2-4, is AAGVIQSPRHLIKEKRETATLKCYPIPRHDTVYWYQQGPGQDPQFLISFYEKMQSDKGSIPDRFSAQQFSDYHSELNMSSLELGDSALYFCASSWGGQDIQYFGAGTRLSVL.

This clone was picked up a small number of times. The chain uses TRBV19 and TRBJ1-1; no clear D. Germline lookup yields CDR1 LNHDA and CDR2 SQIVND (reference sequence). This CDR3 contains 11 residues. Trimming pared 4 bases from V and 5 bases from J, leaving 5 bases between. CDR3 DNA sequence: TGTGCCAGTAGTAGGAGGACTGAAGCTTTCTTT. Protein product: CASSRRTEAFF.

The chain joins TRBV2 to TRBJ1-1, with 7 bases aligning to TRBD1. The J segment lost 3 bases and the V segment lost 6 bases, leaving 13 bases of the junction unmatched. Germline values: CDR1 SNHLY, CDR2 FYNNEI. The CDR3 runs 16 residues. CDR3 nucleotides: TGTGCCAGCAGGCTGTGGGACCGCAGGGGGGACACTGAAGCTTTCTTT. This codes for CASRLWDRRGDTEAFF. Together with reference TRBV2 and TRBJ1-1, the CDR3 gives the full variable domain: EPEVTQTPSHQVTQMGQEVILRCVPISNHLYFYWYRQILGQKVEFLVSFYNNEISEKSEIFDDQFSVERPDGSNFTLKIRSTKLEDSAMYFCASRLWDRRGDTEAFFGQGTRLTVV.

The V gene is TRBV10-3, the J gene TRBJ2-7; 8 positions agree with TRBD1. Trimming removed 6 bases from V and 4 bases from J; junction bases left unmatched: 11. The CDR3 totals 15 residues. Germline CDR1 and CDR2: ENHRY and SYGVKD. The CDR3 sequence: CAIRGWTGTRYEQYF. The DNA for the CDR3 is TGTGCCATCAGGGGGTGGACAGGGACAAGGTACGAGCAGTACTTC.

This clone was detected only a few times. CDR3 region: CATSIERQPQHF. CDR3 nucleotide sequence: TGTGCCACCAGCATAGAGAGACAGCCCCAGCATTTT. The V call is TRBV15, the J call TRBJ1-5; D call uncertain. The V end was cut by 4 bases, the J end by 7 bases, with 8 bases between. The CDR3 is 12 amino acids. In germline, CDR1 is LNHNV, CDR2 YYDKDF (reference sequence).

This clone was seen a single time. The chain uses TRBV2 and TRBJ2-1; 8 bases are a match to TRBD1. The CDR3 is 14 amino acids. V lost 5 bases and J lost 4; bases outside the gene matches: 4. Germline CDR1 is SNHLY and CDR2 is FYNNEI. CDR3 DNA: TGTGCCAGCAGTACAGGGGGGAGGTACAATGAGCAGTTCTTC. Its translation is CASSTGGRYNEQFF.

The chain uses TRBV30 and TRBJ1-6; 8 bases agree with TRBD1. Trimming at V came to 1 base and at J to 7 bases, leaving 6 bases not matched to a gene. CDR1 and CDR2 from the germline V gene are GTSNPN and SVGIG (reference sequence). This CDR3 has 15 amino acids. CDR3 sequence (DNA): TGTGCCTGGAGTGCAGCCGGGACAGGAAATTCACCCCTCCACTTT. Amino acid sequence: CAWSAAGTGNSPLHF.

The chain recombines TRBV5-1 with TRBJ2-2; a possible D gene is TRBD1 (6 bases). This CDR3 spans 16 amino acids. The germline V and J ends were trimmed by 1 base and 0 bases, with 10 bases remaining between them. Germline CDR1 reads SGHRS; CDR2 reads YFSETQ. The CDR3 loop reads CASSLTGSTNTGELFF. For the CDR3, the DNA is TGCGCCAGCAGCTTGACAGGGAGTACGAACACCGGGGAGCTGTTTTTT.

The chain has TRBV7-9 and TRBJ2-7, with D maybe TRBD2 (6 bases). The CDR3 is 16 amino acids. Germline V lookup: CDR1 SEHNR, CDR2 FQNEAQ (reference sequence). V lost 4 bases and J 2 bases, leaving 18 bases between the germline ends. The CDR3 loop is CASSSWAGTETYEQYF. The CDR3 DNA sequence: TGTGCCAGCAGCTCGTGGGCCGGGACTGAGACCTACGAGCAGTACTTC.

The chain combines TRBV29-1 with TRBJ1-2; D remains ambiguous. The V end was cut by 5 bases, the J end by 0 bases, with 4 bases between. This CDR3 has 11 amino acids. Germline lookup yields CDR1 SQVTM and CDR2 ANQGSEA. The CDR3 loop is CSVFTNYGYTF. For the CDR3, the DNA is TGCAGCGTTTTCACTAACTATGGCTACACCTTC.

The CDR3: CASSEPTGFYGYTF. Written as DNA, the CDR3 is TGTGCCAGCAGTGAACCGACAGGGTTCTATGGCTACACCTTC. This chain uses TRBV6-1 with TRBJ1-2; 7 bases fit TRBD1. The junction had 4 bases not matched to a gene; V was cut back by 2 bases and J by 4 bases. CDR1 and CDR2 (germline): MNHNS, SASEGT. The CDR3 has 14 amino acids.

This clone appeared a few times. The CDR3, as DNA: TGTGCCAGCAGTCCCTCCGGAGGGTTCTTGTATGGCTACACCTTC. This codes for CASSPSGGFLYGYTF. The chain combines TRBV27 with TRBJ1-2; no clear D gene. This CDR3 contains 15 residues. V was pared by 5 bases and J by 5 bases, with 18 bases between. Per germline, CDR1 MNHEY and CDR2 SMNVEV (reference sequence).

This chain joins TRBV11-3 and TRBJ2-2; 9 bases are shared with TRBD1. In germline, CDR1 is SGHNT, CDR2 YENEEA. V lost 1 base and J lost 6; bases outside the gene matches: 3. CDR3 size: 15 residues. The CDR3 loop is CASSLGTGEAGELFF. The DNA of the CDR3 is TGTGCCAGCAGCTTAGGGACAGGGGAGGCCGGGGAGCTGTTTTTT.

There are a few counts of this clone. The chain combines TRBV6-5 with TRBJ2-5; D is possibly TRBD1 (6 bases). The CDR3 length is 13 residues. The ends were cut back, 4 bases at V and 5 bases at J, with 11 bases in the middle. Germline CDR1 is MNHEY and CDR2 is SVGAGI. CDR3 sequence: CASSSQGEETQYF. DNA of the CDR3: TGTGCCAGCAGTTCACAGGGCGAGGAGACCCAGTACTTC.

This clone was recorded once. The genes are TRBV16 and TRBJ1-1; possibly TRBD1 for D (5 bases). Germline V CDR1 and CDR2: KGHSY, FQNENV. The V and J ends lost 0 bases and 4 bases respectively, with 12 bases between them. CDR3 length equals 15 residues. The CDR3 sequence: CASSQSGLGGTEAFF. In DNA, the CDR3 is TGTGCCAGCAGCCAATCGGGTCTGGGGGGCACTGAAGCTTTCTTT.

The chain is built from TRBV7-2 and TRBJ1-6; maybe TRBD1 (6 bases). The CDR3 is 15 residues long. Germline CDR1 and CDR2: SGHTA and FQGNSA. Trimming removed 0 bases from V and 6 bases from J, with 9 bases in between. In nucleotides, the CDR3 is TGTGCCAGCAGCTTAGCAGGACAGTTTAATTCACCCCTCCACTTT. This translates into CASSLAGQFNSPLHF.